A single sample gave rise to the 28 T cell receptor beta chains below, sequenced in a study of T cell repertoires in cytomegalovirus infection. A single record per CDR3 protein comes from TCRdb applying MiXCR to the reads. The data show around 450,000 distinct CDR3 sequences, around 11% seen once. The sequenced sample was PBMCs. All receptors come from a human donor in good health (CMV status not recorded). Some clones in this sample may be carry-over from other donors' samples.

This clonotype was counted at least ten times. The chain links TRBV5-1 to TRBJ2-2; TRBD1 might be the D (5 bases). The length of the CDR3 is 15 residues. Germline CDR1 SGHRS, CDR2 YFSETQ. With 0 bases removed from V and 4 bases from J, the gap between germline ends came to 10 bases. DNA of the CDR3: TGCGCCAGCAGCTTGGAAGGACACACCACCGGGGAGCTGTTTTTT. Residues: CASSLEGHTTGELFF. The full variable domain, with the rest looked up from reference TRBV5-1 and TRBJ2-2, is KAGVTQTPRYLIKTRGQQVTLSCSPISGHRSVSWYQQTPGQGLQFLFEYFSETQRNKGNFPGRFSGRQFSNSRSEMNVSTLELGDSALYLCASSLEGHTTGELFFGEGSRLTVL.

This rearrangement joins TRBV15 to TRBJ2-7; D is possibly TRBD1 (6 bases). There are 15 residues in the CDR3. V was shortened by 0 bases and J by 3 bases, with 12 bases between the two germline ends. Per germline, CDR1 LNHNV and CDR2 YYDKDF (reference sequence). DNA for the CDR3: TGTGCCACCAGCAGAGAGGGGACAAGGGACTACGAGCAGTACTTC. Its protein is CATSREGTRDYEQYF. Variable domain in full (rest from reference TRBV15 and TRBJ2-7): DAMVIQNPRYQVTQFGKPVTLSCSQTLNHNVMYWYQQKSSQAPKLLFHYYDKDFNNEADTPDNFQSRRPNTSFCFLDIRSPGLGDTAMYLCATSREGTRDYEQYFGPGTRLTVT.

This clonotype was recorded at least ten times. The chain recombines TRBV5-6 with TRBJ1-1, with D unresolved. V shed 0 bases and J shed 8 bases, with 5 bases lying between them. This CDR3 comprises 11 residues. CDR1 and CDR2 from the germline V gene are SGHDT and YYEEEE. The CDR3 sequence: CASSLAAEAFF. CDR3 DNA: TGTGCCAGCAGCTTGGCCGCAGAAGCTTTCTTT.

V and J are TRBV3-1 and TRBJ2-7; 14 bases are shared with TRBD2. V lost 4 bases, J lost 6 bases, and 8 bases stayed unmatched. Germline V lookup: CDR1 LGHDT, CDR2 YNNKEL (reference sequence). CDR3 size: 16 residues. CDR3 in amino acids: CASSLFRTSGRTEQYF. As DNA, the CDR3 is TGTGCCAGCAGCCTTTTTCGGACTAGCGGGAGGACCGAGCAGTACTTC.

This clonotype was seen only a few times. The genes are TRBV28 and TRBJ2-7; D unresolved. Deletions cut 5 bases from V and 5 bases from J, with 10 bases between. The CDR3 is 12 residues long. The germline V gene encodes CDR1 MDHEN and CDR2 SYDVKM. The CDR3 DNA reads TGTGCCAGCAGTACTAACCCCGACGAGCAGTACTTC. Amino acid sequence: CASSTNPDEQYF.

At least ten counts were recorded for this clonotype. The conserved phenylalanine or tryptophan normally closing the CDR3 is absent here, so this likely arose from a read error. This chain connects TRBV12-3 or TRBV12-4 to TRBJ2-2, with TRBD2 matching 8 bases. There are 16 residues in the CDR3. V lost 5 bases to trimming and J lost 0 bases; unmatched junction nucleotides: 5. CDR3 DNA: TGTGCCAGCAGTGTTCAGCGGGGGCCGAACACCGGGGAGCTGTTTTCT. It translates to CASSVQRGPNTGELFS.

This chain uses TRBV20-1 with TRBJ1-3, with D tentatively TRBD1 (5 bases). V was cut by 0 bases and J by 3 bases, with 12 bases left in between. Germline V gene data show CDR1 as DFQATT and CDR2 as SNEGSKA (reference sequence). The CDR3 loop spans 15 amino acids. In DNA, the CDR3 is TGCAGTGCTAGAGATGGGGGTAGAGGTGGAAACACCATATATTTT. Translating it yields CSARDGGRGGNTIYF.

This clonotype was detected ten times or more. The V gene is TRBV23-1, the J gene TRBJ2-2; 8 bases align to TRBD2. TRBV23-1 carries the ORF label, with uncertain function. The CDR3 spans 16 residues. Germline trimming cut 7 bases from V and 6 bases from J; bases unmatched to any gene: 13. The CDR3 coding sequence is TGCGCCAGCACCCAACCCTTAGCGGGACCCGCCGGGGAGCTGTTTTTT. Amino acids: CASTQPLAGPAGELFF.

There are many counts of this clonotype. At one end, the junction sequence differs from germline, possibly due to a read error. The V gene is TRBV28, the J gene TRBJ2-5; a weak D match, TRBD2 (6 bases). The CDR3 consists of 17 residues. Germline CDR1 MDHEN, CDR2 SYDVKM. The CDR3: CASSFSRTPRSGEPQYF. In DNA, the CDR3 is TGTGCCAGCAGTTTTTCTAGGACACCGCGTTCGGGAGAGCCCCAGTACTTC.

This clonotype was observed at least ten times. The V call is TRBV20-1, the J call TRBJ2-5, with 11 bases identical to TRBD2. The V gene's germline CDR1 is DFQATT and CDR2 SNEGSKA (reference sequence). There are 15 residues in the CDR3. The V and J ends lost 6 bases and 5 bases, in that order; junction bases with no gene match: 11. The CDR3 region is CSATLLPSGRETQYF. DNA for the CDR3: TGCAGTGCAACTCTCCTCCCTAGCGGGAGGGAGACCCAGTACTTC.

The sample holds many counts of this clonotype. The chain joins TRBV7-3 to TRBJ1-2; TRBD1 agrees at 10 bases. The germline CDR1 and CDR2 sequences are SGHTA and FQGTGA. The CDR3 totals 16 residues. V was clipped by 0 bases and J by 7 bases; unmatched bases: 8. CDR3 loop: CASSLTGGTGARGYTF. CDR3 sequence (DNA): TGTGCCAGCAGCTTAACGGGAGGGACAGGGGCGCGTGGCTACACCTTC.

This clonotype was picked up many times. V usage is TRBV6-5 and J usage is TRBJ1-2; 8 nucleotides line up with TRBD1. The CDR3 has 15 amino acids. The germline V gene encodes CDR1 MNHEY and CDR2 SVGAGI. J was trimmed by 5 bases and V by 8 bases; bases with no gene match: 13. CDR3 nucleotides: TGTGCCAGCGTCCCCAATAGGGACAGGCTATATGGCTACACCTTC. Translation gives CASVPNRDRLYGYTF.

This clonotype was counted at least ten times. Written as DNA, the CDR3 is TGTGCCAGCAGCTCATGGACTAGCGTCGGGGAGCTGTTTTTT. Its translation is CASSSWTSVGELFF. V is TRBV7-2 and J is TRBJ2-2, with TRBD2 matching over 9 bases. This CDR3 is 14 amino acids long. V shed 4 bases, J shed 7 bases, and the junction held 4 bases outside the gene matches. Germline CDR1 SGHTA, CDR2 FQGNSA.

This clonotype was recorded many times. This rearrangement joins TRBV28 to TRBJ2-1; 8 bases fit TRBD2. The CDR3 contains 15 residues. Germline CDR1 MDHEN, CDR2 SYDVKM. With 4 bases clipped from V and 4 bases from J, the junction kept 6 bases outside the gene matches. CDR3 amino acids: CASSSPREGYNEQFF. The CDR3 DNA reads TGTGCCAGCAGTTCCCCCCGGGAGGGGTACAATGAGCAGTTCTTC.

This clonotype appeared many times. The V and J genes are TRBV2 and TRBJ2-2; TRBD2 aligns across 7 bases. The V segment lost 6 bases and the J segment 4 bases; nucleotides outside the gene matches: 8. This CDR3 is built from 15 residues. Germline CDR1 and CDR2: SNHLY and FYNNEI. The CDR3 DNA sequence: TGTGCCAGCAGAAGACTAGCCAGTGGCACCGGGGAGCTGTTTTTT. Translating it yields CASRRLASGTGELFF.

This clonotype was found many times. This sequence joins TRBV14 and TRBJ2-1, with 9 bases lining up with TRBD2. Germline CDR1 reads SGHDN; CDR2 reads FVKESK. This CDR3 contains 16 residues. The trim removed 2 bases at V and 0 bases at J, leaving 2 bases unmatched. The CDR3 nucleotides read TGTGCCAGCAGCCAATTTAGCGGGAGCTCCTACAATGAGCAGTTCTTC. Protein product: CASSQFSGSSYNEQFF. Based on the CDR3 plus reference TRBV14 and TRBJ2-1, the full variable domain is EAGVTQFPSHSVIEKGQTVTLRCDPISGHDNLYWYRRVMGKEIKFLLHFVKESKQDESGMPNNRFLAERTGGTYSTLKVQPAELEDSGVYFCASSQFSGSSYNEQFFGPGTRLTVL.

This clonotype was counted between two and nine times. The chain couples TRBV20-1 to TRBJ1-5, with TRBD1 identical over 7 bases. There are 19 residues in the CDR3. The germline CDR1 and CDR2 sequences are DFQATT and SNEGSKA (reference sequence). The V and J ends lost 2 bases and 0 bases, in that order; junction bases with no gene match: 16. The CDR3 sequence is CSARLRQGVTTYSNQPQHF. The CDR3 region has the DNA TGCAGTGCTAGACTCCGACAGGGCGTCACCACGTATAGCAATCAGCCCCAGCATTTT.

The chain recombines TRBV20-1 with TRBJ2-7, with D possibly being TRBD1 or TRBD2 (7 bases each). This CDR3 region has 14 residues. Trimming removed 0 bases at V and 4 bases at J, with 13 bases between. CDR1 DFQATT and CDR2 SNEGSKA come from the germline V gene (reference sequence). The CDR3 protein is CSARDPQGGYEQYF. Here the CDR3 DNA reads TGCAGTGCTAGAGACCCCCAGGGGGGGTACGAGCAGTACTTC.

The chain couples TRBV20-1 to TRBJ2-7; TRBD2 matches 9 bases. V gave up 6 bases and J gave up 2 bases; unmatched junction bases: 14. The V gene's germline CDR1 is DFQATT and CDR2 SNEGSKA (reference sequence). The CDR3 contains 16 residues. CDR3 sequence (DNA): TGCAGTGCCCCCCGACTTGAGCGGGGGGCGGCCTACGAGCAGTACTTC. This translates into CSAPRLERGAAYEQYF.

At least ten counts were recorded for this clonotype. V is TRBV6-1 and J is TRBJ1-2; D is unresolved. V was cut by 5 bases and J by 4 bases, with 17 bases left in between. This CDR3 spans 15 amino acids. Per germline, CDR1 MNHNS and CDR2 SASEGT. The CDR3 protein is CASSPYEGEGYGYTF. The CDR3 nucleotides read TGTGCCAGCAGTCCCTACGAGGGAGAAGGCTATGGCTACACCTTC.

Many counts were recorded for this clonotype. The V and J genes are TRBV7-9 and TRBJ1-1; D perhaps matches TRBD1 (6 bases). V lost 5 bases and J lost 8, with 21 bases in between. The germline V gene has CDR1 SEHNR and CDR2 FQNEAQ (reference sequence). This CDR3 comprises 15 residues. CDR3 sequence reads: CASSVVSGEWGEAFF. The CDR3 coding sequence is TGTGCCAGCAGCGTTGTCTCAGGGGAGTGGGGCGAAGCTTTCTTT. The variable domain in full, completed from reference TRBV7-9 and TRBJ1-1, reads DTGVSQNPRHKITKRGQNVTFRCDPISEHNRLYWYRQTLGQGPEFLTYFQNEAQLEKSRLLSDRFSAERPKGSFSTLEIQRTEQGDSAMYLCASSVVSGEWGEAFFGQGTRLTVV.

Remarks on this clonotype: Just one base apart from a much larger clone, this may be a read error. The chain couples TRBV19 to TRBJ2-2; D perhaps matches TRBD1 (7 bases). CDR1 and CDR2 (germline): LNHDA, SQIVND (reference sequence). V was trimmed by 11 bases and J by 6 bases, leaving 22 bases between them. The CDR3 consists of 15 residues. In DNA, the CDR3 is TGTGCCGGTCATGGCAGGGGGGTGGCGGCCGGGGAGCTGTTTTTT. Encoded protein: CAGHGRGVAAGELFF.

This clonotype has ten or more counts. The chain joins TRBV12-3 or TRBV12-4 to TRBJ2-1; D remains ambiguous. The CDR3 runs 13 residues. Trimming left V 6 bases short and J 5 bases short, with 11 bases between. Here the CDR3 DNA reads TGTGCCAGCAGCCCTCCTAGGGACAATGAGCAGTTCTTC. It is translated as CASSPPRDNEQFF.

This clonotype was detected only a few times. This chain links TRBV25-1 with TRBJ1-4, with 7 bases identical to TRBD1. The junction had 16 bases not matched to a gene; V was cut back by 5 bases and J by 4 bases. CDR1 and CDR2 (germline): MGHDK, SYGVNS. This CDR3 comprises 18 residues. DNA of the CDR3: TGTGCCAGCAGTCAAAGTTCAGGGGGGACCGCCATTAATGAAAAACTGTTTTTT. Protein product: CASSQSSGGTAINEKLFF.

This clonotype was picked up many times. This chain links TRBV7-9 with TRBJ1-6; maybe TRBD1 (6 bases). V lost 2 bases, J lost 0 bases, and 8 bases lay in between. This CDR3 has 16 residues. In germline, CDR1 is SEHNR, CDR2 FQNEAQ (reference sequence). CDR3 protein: CASSLQGSSYNSPLHF. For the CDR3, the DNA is TGTGCCAGCAGCTTACAGGGGAGCTCCTATAATTCACCCCTCCACTTT.

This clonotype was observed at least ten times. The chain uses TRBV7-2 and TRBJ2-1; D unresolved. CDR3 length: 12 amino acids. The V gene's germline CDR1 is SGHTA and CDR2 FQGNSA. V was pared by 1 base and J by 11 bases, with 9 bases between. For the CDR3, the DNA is TGTGCCAGCAGCTTAGATCTAGACCAGCAGTTCTTC. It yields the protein CASSLDLDQQFF.

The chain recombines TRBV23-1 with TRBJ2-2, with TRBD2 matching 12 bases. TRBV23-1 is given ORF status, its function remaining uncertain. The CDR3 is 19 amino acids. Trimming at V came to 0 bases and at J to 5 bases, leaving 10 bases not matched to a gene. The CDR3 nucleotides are TGCGCCAGCAGTCAATCTCGTAGACTAGCGGGAGTTAATACCGGGGAGCTGTTTTTT. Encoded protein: CASSQSRRLAGVNTGELFF.

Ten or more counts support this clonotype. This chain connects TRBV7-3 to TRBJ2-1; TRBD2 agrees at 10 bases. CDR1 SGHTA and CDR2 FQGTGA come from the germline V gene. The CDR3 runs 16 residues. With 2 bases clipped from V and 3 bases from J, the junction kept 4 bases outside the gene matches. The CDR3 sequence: CASSLLAGEFYNEQFF. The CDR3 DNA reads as TGTGCCAGCAGCTTACTAGCGGGAGAGTTCTACAATGAGCAGTTCTTC.